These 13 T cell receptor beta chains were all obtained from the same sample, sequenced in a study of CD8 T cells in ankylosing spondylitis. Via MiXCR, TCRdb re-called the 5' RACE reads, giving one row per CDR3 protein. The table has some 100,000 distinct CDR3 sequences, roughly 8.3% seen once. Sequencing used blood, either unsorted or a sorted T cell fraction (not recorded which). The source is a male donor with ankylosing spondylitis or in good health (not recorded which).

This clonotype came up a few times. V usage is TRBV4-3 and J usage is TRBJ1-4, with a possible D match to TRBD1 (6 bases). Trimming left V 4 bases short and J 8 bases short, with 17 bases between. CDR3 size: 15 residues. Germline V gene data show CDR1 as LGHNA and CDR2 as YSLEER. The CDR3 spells CASSRGTLTSEKLFF. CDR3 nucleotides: TGCGCCAGCAGCCGCGGGACACTTACGAGCGAAAAACTGTTTTTT.

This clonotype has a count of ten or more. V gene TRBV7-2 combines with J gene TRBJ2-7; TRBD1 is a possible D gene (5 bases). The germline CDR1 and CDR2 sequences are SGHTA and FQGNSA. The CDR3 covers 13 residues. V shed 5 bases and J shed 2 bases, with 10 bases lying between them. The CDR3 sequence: CASSLDTPYEQYF. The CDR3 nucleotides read TGTGCCAGCAGCCTGGACACCCCCTACGAGCAGTACTTC.

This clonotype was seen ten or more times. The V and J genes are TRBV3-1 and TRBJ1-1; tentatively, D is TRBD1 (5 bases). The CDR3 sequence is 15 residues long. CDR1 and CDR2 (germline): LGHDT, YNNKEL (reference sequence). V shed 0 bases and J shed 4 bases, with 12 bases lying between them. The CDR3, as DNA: TGTGCCAGCAGCCAAGATCAGGCAGGGCTCACTGAAGCTTTCTTT. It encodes CASSQDQAGLTEAFF.

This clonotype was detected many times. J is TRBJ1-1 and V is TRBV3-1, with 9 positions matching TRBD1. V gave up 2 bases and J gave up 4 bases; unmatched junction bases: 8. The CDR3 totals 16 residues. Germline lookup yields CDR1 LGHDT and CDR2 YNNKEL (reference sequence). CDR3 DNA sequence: TGTGCCAGCAGCCAATCGGAGGGGACAGGGTCCACTGAAGCTTTCTTT. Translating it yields CASSQSEGTGSTEAFF.

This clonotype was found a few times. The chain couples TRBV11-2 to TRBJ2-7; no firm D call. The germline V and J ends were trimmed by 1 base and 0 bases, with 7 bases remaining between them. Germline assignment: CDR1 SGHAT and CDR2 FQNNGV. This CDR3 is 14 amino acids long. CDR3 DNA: TGTGCCAGCAGCTTAGGTCCAGCCTCCTACGAGCAGTACTTC. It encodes CASSLGPASYEQYF.

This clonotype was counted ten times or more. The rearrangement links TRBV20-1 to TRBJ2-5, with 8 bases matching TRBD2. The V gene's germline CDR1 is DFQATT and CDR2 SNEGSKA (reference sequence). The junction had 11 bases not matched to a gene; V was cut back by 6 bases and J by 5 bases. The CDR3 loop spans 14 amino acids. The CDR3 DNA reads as TGCAGTGCCGGAAAAGGACTAGCCGGCGAGACCCAGTACTTC. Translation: CSAGKGLAGETQYF.

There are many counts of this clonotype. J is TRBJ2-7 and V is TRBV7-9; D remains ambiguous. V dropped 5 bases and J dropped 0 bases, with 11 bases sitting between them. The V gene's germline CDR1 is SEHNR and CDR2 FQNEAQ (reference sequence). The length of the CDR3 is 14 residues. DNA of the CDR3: TGTGCCAGCAGCCATCACTCGAGCTCCTACGAGCAGTACTTC. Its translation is CASSHHSSSYEQYF.

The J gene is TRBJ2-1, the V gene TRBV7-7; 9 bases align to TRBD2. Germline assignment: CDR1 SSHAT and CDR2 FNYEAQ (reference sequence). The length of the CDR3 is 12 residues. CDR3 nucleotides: TGTGTTAGCAGCATTAGCGGGAGTGAGCAGTTCTTC. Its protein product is CVSSISGSEQFF.

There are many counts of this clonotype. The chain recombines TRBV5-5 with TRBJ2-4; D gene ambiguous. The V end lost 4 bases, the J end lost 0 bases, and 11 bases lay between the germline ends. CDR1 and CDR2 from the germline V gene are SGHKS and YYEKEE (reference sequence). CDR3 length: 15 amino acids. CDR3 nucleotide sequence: TGTGCCAGCAGCCCTGGAGTGGGAGCCAAAAACATTCAGTACTTC. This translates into CASSPGVGAKNIQYF.

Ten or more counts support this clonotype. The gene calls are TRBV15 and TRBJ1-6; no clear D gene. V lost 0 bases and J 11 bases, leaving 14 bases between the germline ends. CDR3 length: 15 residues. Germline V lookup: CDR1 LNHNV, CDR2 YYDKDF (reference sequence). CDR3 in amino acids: CATSRDAGVGAPLHF. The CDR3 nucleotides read TGTGCCACCAGCAGAGATGCCGGTGTTGGGGCACCCCTCCACTTT.

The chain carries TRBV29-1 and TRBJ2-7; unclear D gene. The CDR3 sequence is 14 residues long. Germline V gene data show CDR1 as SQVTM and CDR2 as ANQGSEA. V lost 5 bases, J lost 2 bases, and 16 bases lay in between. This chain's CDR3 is CSVYAPTEAYEQYF. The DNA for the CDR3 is TGCAGCGTTTATGCTCCCACAGAAGCCTACGAGCAGTACTTC.

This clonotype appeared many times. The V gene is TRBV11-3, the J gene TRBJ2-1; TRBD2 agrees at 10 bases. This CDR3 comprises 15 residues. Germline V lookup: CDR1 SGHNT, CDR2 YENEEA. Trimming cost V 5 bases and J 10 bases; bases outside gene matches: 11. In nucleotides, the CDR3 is TGTGCCAGCAGCCCTCGGGCTAGCGGGAGCGGAGAGCAGTTCTTC. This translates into CASSPRASGSGEQFF. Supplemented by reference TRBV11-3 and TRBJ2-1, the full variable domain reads EAGVVQSPRYKIIEKKQPVAFWCNPISGHNTLYWYLQNLGQGPELLIRYENEEAVDDSQLPKDRFSAERLKGVDSTLKIQPAELGDSAVYLCASSPRASGSGEQFFGPGTRLTVL.

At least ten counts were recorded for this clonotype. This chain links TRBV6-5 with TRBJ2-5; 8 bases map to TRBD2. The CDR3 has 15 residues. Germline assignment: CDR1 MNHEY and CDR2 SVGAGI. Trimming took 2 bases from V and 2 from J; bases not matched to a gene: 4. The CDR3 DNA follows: TGTGCCAGCAGTTACGTAGCGGGGACGCAAGAGACCCAGTACTTC. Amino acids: CASSYVAGTQETQYF.